This T cell receptor (beta chain) came from a study of T cells in Graves' hyperthyroidism and ophthalmopathy. Stability of Graves' hyperthyroidism was defined as absent ophthalmopathy progression within 18 months. The investigators amplified TCR beta CDR3 regions from RNA transcripts. Carried out on the TCR CDR3, a first-round RT-PCR used the HTBI primer set. TCRdb reprocessed the multiplex PCR reads via MiXCR and lists one record per CDR3 protein. The sample carries 450,000 to 700,000 distinct CDR3 sequences, roughly 50% recorded once. Comment on this clonotype: Its antigen is unidentified.

The germline CDR1 and CDR2 sequences are LNHNV and YYDKDF (reference sequence). The CDR3 is 17 residues long. V was trimmed by 3 bases and J by 5 bases, leaving 20 bases between them. Whole-study findings and limits: Blood samples included most of the expanded thyroid clonotypes exceeding 0.001.

V and J are TRBV15 and TRBJ1-5; tentative D call: TRBD1 (6 bases). The sequencing input was peripheral blood or thyroid tissue (not recorded which). The sequence came from a woman under 30 with Graves' hyperthyroidism. CDR3 residues: CATSSPLRGDTYQPQHF. The CDR3, as DNA: TGTGCCACCAGCAGCCCCCTTCGGGGGGACACTTATCAGCCCCAGCATTTT.